A selection of T cell receptor beta chains follows, all from one sample in a study of T cell changes during pregnancy in multiple sclerosis. The method was immunoSEQ multiplex PCR; TCRdb's version includes in-frame clones alone and lacks a portion of them. The sample consists of around 40,000 clones, 85% to 95% of them appearing once. Sequenced here: CD8+ T cells from peripheral blood mononuclear cells, sampled in the third trimester of pregnancy. The receptors come from a female donor with multiple sclerosis, enrolled in a pregnancy study. Both conserved end residues are part of each CDR3. Size tells how often a clone was seen (once, few, many) or the class of an expanded clone, and some rows leave it out.

TRBV6-5,-,16,TRBJ1-1,CASSYPQGEGGTEAFF
TRBV19,-,13,TRBJ2-1,CASRAGSYNEQFF
TRBV10-3,-,13,TRBJ2-7,CAIRGPGGPEQYF
TRBV11-2,-,11,TRBJ1-1,CASSWTGQAFF
TRBV11-1,-,15,TRBJ2-7,CASSQGLAGLYEQYF
TRBV11-3,-,13,TRBJ2-1,CASSLSASDEQFF
TRBV6-1,-,11,TRBJ2-7,CASRTGTRQYF
TRBV10-2,-,14,TRBJ2-1,CASSLAGAYNEQFF
TRBV18,-,17,TRBJ1-1,CASSPSGTGETNTEAFF
TRBV5-8,-,14,TRBJ1-1,CASSFSIMNTEAFF
TRBV27,-,15,TRBJ2-3,CASSLWTGGGYTQYF
TRBV10-3,-,16,TRBJ2-3,CAISESPGEGTDTQYF
TRBV25-1,-,12,TRBJ2-7,CASSAGSYEQYF
TRBV7-9,-,15,TRBJ2-1,CASSLGPDSYNEQFF
TRBV27,-,14,TRBJ2-1,CASSSSRLVAEQFF
TRBV9,-,14,TRBJ1-2,CASRSPAGNYGYTF
TRBV19,-,15,TRBJ1-5,CASSIALIANQPQHF
TRBV13,-,16,TRBJ1-1,CASSLAIGGSNTEAFF
TRBV4-2,-,13,TRBJ2-5,CASSHVLSETQYF
TRBV15,-,14,TRBJ1-1,CATSREAGGTEAFF
TRBV10-3,-,16,TRBJ2-7,CAISEGLAGGTYEQYF
TRBV19,-,14,TRBJ1-5,CASSIWAGDQPQHF
TRBV6-5,-,15,TRBJ2-2,CASSYSRENTGELFF
TRBV11-2,-,14,TRBJ2-7,CASSLLHGTYEQYF
TRBV27,-,14,TRBJ1-5,CASTPGGSNQPQHF
TRBV5-1,-,16,TRBJ2-7,CASSLTVGGQGYEQYF
TRBV27,-,13,TRBJ2-7,CASHGQGFYEQYF
TRBV5-1,once,10,TRBJ1-5,CAAGNQPQHF
TRBV7-6,-,13,TRBJ2-7,CASSDQTGTEQYF
TRBV27,-,14,TRBJ1-4,CASSFRQGAEKLFF
TRBV19,-,16,TRBJ1-5,CASSIAGSYSNQPQHF
TRBV5-8,-,15,TRBJ2-1,CASSWLAGGHDEQFF
TRBV2,-,13,TRBJ2-7,CASSEAHGYEQYF
TRBV19,-,13,TRBJ2-7,CATGQGTVNEQYF
TRBV29-1,-,13,TRBJ1-3,CSVEAGILNTIYF
TRBV29-1,-,15,TRBJ1-2,CSVIPPGGLDYGYTF
TRBV7-3,-,16,TRBJ2-2,CASSLGPLGGTGELFF
TRBV6-1,-,13,TRBJ1-5,CATTGQGNQPQHF
TRBV4-1,-,14,TRBJ2-7,CASSQPGTSGEQYF
TRBV4-1,-,16,TRBJ2-5,CASSPRLGTTHETQYF
TRBV27,-,15,TRBJ2-7,CASSLSMGLVYEQYF
TRBV6-4,once,14,TRBJ2-6,CASSNSSGANVLTF
TRBV15,-,12,TRBJ1-1,CATSKEQGRAFF
TRBV4-1,-,15,TRBJ2-7,CASSSQPGGTYEQYF
TRBV6-1,-,15,TRBJ2-1,CASRTTGIPYNEQFF
TRBV6-5,-,14,TRBJ1-1,CASSYSRTGSEAFF
TRBV5-6,-,16,TRBJ1-2,CASSQSGVFAWDGYTF
TRBV7-3,-,13,TRBJ1-2,CASSLGQGAYYTF
TRBV5-3,-,12,TRBJ1-2,CARKQGSYGYTF
TRBV13,-,13,TRBJ1-5,CASSFRSNQPQHF
TRBV7-3,-,13,TRBJ1-1,CASSFEGRTEAFF
TRBV6-5,-,14,TRBJ1-1,CASSYYRSFTEAFF
TRBV27,few,14,TRBJ1-2,CASSLTGTAGGYTF
TRBV10-2,-,14,TRBJ2-5,CASSDQTREETQYF
TRBV7-9,-,13,TRBJ1-2,CASSAGSNYGYTF